The rows below give T cell receptor beta chains drawn from one sample of a study of blood T cell repertoires in COVID-19. Sequencing used immunoSEQ multiplex PCR; TCRdb keeps in-frame clones, though not all of them. The sample holds more than 150,000 clones, over 90% seen once. The sample taken for sequencing was peripheral blood. These receptors all stem from a man aged 45-60 years with acute or convalescent COVID-19. Both conserved end residues are part of each CDR3. D genes are given only for firm matches. Size is omitted from some rows. Given values are once, few, many or a class for expanded clones.

TRBV9,once,TRBJ2-3,-,TGTGCCAGCAGCGTTTTCGGCGGGATAGGAGATACGCAGTATTTT,CASSVFGGIGDTQYF
TRBV7-9,once,TRBJ2-1,TRBD2,TGTGTCTTGGCGGGAGGGCCCCTCTACAATGAGCAGTTCTTC,CVLAGGPLYNEQFF
TRBV30,-,TRBJ2-2,TRBD1,TGTGCCTGGATCGACAGGGGCCAGTACACCGGGGAGCTGTTTTTT,CAWIDRGQYTGELFF
TRBV28,once,TRBJ2-2,-,TGTGCCAGCAGTCCCCCTCCGTTGAGGTCTCCCACCGGGGAGCTGTTTTTT,CASSPPPLRSPTGELFF
TRBV19,-,TRBJ2-3,TRBD2,TGTGCCAGTAGTATCGGTGGGGGGGGTGGCACAGATACGCAGTATTTT,CASSIGGGGGTDTQYF
TRBV5-4,-,TRBJ2-5,TRBD1,TGTGCCAGCAGCCCCGTCACGACAGGGTCACTGGAGACCCAGTACTTC,CASSPVTTGSLETQYF
TRBV4-1,-,TRBJ2-1,TRBD2,TGCGCCAGCAGCCAAGCCTGGGGGGGAGAGCAATACAATGAGCAGTTCTTC,CASSQAWGGEQYNEQFF
TRBV5-1,-,TRBJ2-3,TRBD1,TGCGCCAGCAGCGCCGGGACAGGGGGCACAGATACGCAGTATTTT,CASSAGTGGTDTQYF
TRBV19,-,TRBJ1-5,TRBD1,TGTGCCAGTAGACGGGACAGGGGGGGCGATCAGCCCCAGCATTTT,CASRRDRGGDQPQHF
TRBV18,-,TRBJ2-3,TRBD2,TGTGCCAGCTCACCAACCAGCGGGGGCAGGGATACGCAGTATTTT,CASSPTSGGRDTQYF
TRBV6-1,-,TRBJ1-2,TRBD1,TGTGCCAGCAGTGCCCGATCCACGACAGGGGGCTATGGCTACACCTTC,CASSARSTTGGYGYTF
TRBV5-1,-,TRBJ2-5,-,TGCGCCAGCAGCTTGGGGGGCCCGGAGACCCAGTACTTC,CASSLGGPETQYF
TRBV27,-,TRBJ2-7,TRBD2,TGTGCCAGCAGACCCGGGACTAGCGGGACCGAGCAGTACTTC,CASRPGTSGTEQYF
TRBV19,once,TRBJ1-5,TRBD1,TGTGCCAGTAGTACCCGGGGACAGGGCAGGAGTCGGCCCCAGCATTTT,CASSTRGQGRSRPQHF
TRBV5-8,-,TRBJ2-2,-,TGTGCCAGCAGCCTGGGCGGTACCTCCACCGGGGAGCTGTTTTTT,CASSLGGTSTGELFF
TRBV19,-,TRBJ2-2,TRBD1,TGTGCCAGTAGTATCAATTGGGGACAGGGGCGAACCGGGGAGCTGTTTTTT,CASSINWGQGRTGELFF
TRBV7-2,-,TRBJ2-5,TRBD2,TGTGCCAGCAGCTTAAAATTGGATAGCGGGGGGGAAGAGACCCAGTACTTC,CASSLKLDSGGEETQYF
TRBV5-1,once,TRBJ2-3,-,TGCGCCAGCAGCTTGGGCAGGGGTGGTACAGATACGCAGTATTTT,CASSLGRGGTDTQYF
TRBV3-1/TRBV3-2,-,TRBJ2-5,TRBD2,TGTGCCAGCAGCGAAGGACTAGCGGGAGGCGGAGAGACCCAGTACTTC,CASSEGLAGGGETQYF
TRBV11-3,-,TRBJ2-4,TRBD1,TGTGCCAGCAGCAGACAGGGGAACGGCATTCAGTACTTC,CASSRQGNGIQYF
TRBV11-2,few,TRBJ1-1,-,TGTGCCAGCAGCCCGCCGGGAACACCACTGGGAGCTTTCTTT,CASSPPGTPLGAFF
TRBV19,-,TRBJ1-5,TRBD1,TGTGCCAGTAGTATAGTGACAGGGCAGCCCCAGCATTTT,CASSIVTGQPQHF
TRBV19,once,TRBJ2-3,TRBD2,TGTGCCAGTAGTATCCCGAGGACTAGCGGGAGCGGTACGCAGTATTTT,CASSIPRTSGSGTQYF
TRBV3-1/TRBV3-2,-,TRBJ2-3,-,TGTGCCAGCAGCCAAGATCTTGGGGCGGGATTCACAGATACGCAGTATTTT,CASSQDLGAGFTDTQYF
TRBV5-1,once,TRBJ1-6,TRBD1,TGCGCCAGCAGCGGACAGGGGGTGGGTAATTCACCCCTCCACTTT,CASSGQGVGNSPLHF
TRBV7-9,few,TRBJ1-1,-,TGTGCCAGCAGCTTAGCCCAACAGGGAAGGCGGAACACTGAAGCTTTCTTT,CASSLAQQGRRNTEAFF
TRBV25-1,few,TRBJ1-3,TRBD1,TGTGCCAGCAGTGGAAGACAGGGTACGGTTGGAAACACCATATATTTT,CASSGRQGTVGNTIYF
TRBV28,-,TRBJ2-2,-,TGTGCCAGCAGTTCGGGACAAACCACCGGGGAGCTGTTTTTT,CASSSGQTTGELFF
TRBV3-1/TRBV3-2,-,TRBJ1-3,-,TGTGCCAGCAGCCAACTATCTGGAAACACCATATATTTT,CASSQLSGNTIYF
TRBV7-6,-,TRBJ2-1,TRBD1,TGTGCCAGCAGCTTAGTAGGGGGGACAGGGTACAATGAGCAGTTCTTC,CASSLVGGTGYNEQFF
TRBV5-5,-,TRBJ2-2,TRBD1,TGTGCCAGCAGTCTGACAGGGAGCACCGGGGAGCTGTTTTTT,CASSLTGSTGELFF
TRBV7-9,-,TRBJ2-3,-,TGTGCCAGCAGCTCCAGGGGCGCTACAGATACGCAGTATTTT,CASSSRGATDTQYF
TRBV9,-,TRBJ2-1,-,TGTGCCAGCAGCCCCAGGGGAGGGGAATCCTACAATGAGCAGTTCTTC,CASSPRGGESYNEQFF
TRBV28,-,TRBJ1-2,-,TGTGCCAGCATTCCAGGGAACGAGTACGGCTACACCTTC,CASIPGNEYGYTF
TRBV3-1/TRBV3-2,-,TRBJ1-4,-,TGTGCCAGCAGCCAAGTGGCGGCAGCTAATGAAAAACTGTTTTTT,CASSQVAAANEKLFF
TRBV30,-,TRBJ1-5,-,TGTGCCTGGGAACAGGGTTCGGGCAATCAGCCCCAGCATTTT,CAWEQGSGNQPQHF
TRBV5-1,-,TRBJ2-2,-,TGCGCCAGCAGAAGTGGAGGGACCGGGGAGCTGTTTTTT,CASRSGGTGELFF
TRBV20-1,once,TRBJ2-3,TRBD2,TGCAGTGCGAGACTAGCGAATACGCAGTATTTT,CSARLANTQYF
TRBV6-2/TRBV6-3,-,TRBJ2-5,-,TGTGCCAGCAGTTACGGACGCGGGGGCTACTACCAAGAGACCCAGTACTTC,CASSYGRGGYYQETQYF
TRBV27,-,TRBJ1-6,TRBD1,TGTGCCACCTGGGACAGGGGACATAATTCACCCCTCCACTTT,CATWDRGHNSPLHF
TRBV2,-,TRBJ1-2,TRBD1,TGTGCCAGCACCCTTTCGGGACAGCACTATGGCTGCACCTTC,CASTLSGQHYGCTF
TRBV7-9,-,TRBJ2-5,-,TGTGCCAGCAGGTTTACGTCAGGGGCCGAGGAGACCCAGTACTTC,CASRFTSGAEETQYF
TRBV2,-,TRBJ1-2,-,TGTGCCAGCAGTACGTCCCGGGTGGTAGCTAACTATGGCTACACCTTC,CASSTSRVVANYGYTF
TRBV4-3,-,TRBJ2-6,-,TGCGCCAGCAGCCAAGAGGGGGGTACTGGGGCCAACGTCCTGACTTTC,CASSQEGGTGANVLTF
TRBV5-4,-,TRBJ2-7,TRBD2,TGTGCCAGCAGACCCGCGGGAGTCCCCTCCTACGAGCAGTACTTC,CASRPAGVPSYEQYF
TRBV18,-,TRBJ1-1,-,TGTGCCAGCTCACCACCCCAGGGAGCGGGGACTGAAGCTTTCTTT,CASSPPQGAGTEAFF
TRBV28,-,TRBJ1-2,-,TGTGCCAGCAGTTTTTGGGGCTACGGCGAAATGGGGGGGGGCTACACCTTC,CASSFWGYGEMGGGYTF
TRBV7-8,-,TRBJ2-7,-,TGTGCCAGCAGCCTCGAGGAGTACGAGCAGTACTTC,CASSLEEYEQYF
TRBV12-2,-,TRBJ2-6,-,TGTGCAAGTCGGCCGGGCGGGCCCCTCTCTGGGGCCAACGTCCTGACTTTC,CASRPGGPLSGANVLTF
TRBV7-2,-,TRBJ1-5,TRBD1,TGTGCCAGCAGCAACTACAGGGGGACAGGGCAGCCCCAGCATTTT,CASSNYRGTGQPQHF
TRBV7-9,-,TRBJ1-6,-,TGTGCCAGCAGCTTGGACAGTAATTCACCCCTCCACTTT,CASSLDSNSPLHF
TRBV30,-,TRBJ2-3,-,TGTGCCTGGAGTGTGACGAGCGAACCGCCAGATACGCAGTATTTT,CAWSVTSEPPDTQYF
TRBV10-3,-,TRBJ1-2,TRBD1,TGTGCCATCAGCCAGGACAGGGGGTCTAACTATGGCTACACCTTC,CAISQDRGSNYGYTF
TRBV6-5,-,TRBJ1-6,TRBD1,TGTGCCAGCAGAAGGACAGGGAGTTCACCCCTCCACTTT,CASRRTGSSPLHF